The TCR beta chain under discussion was sequenced for a study of blood T cell repertoires in COVID-19. On the study more broadly: Researchers got acute and convalescent COVID-19 samples from the United States, Italy and Spain.

The CDR3 has 15 amino acids. CDR1 and CDR2 (germline): SQVTM, ANQGSEA. The V and J ends lost 0 bases and 1 base, in that order; junction bases with no gene match: 1. TCRdb keeps only in-frame clones here, not all; method: immunoSEQ multiplex PCR. The repertoire has about 84,000 clones, approximately 82% of them found once; the top ten carry over 30%. This clonotype was obtained from a man older than 75 with active or convalescent COVID-19. Sequencing input: peripheral blood. The V and J genes are TRBV29-1 and TRBJ2-7; TRBD2 aligns across 12 bases. The CDR3 reads CSVEELAGGSYEQYF. As DNA, the CDR3 is TGCAGCGTTGAAGAACTAGCGGGAGGATCCTACGAGCAGTACTTC.